This T cell receptor (beta chain) was retrieved from a study of CD8 T cells in Susac syndrome. Study-wide points: Susac-specific public clones were found in both the total CD8+ and the CD8+ TEMRA repertoires, with about 17 in the former and roughly 5 in the latter.

Random hexamers primed reverse transcription of roughly 0.45 to 1 ug RNA. TCRdb ran MiXCR on the immunoSEQ multiplex PCR reads and lists one entry per CDR3 protein. Among fewer than 85,000 distinct CDR3 sequences, roughly 94% were seen once, and the ten largest hold more than 0.4%. The CDR3 is made up of 14 amino acids. Losses at the gene ends were 5 bases for V and 4 bases for J; bases not matched to a gene: 5. Notes on this clonotype: No antigen is known for it.

J is TRBJ2-7 and V is TRBV12-3 or TRBV12-4; TRBD1 aligns across 10 bases. This clonotype was sampled from a human donor with Susac syndrome. The source material was CD8+ T cells from PBMCs. The CDR3 DNA follows: TGTGCCAGCAGTCTTGGACAGGGGGTGTACGAGCAGTACTTC. Translated, it gives CASSLGQGVYEQYF.